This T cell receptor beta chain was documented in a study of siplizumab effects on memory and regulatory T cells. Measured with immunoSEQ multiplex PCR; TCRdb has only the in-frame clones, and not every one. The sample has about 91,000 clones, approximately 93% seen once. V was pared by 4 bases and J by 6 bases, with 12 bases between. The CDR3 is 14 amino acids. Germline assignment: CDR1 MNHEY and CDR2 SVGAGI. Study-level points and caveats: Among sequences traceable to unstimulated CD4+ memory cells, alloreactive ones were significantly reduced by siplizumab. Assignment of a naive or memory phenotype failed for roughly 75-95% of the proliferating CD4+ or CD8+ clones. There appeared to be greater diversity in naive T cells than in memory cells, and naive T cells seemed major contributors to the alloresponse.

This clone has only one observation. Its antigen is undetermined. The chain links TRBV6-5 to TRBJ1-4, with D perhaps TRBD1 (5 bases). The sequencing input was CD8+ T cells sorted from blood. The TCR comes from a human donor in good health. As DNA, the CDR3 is TGTGCCAGCAGTTCCGGGACGAGGGATGAAAAACTGTTTTTT. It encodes CASSSGTRDEKLFF.